The T cell receptor (beta chain) described here comes from a study of T cell changes during pregnancy in multiple sclerosis. Clones were read by immunoSEQ multiplex PCR, and TCRdb kept only the in-frame ones, dropping some. The sample has roughly 38,000 clones; more than 90% are singletons. This CDR3 comprises 16 residues. Germline loops: CDR1 SGHTS, CDR2 YDEGEE. V was pared by 3 bases and J by 0 bases, with 8 bases of the junction left unmatched. The TCR originated in a female donor in good health, enrolled as a control in a pregnancy study. This specimen was peripheral blood, taken in the third trimester of pregnancy. V gene TRBV5-8 combines with J gene TRBJ2-5; 7 bases line up with TRBD1. The CDR3 coding sequence is TGTGCCAGCAGCTGGGGGACAGAAACTTACCAAGAGACCCAGTACTTC. Amino acid sequence: CASSWGTETYQETQYF.